This T cell receptor (beta chain) emerged from a study of blood T cell repertoires in COVID-19. Clones were sequenced by immunoSEQ multiplex PCR, and TCRdb holds only the in-frame ones, with some missing. Of 190,000 or so clones in the sample, 85% were seen once. Germline CDR1 and CDR2: SGHNT and YYREEE (reference sequence). J gave up 4 bases and V 1 base, and 5 bases lay outside the gene matches. The CDR3 covers 15 residues. The V and J genes are TRBV5-4 and TRBJ2-1, with 7 positions matching TRBD1. The sequence derives from a man between 60 and 70 years old with COVID-19, enrolled during active disease. The sequenced sample consisted of peripheral blood. In nucleotides, the CDR3 is TGTGCCAGCAGCTTGAACAGGGGTTATTACAATGAGCAGTTCTTC. It yields the protein CASSLNRGYYNEQFF.